This T cell receptor (beta chain) derives from a study of T cells after yellow fever vaccination. Template switching with 5'RACE generated the TCR cDNA and added a universal primer site and UMIs. TCRdb itself ran the 5' RACE reads through MiXCR, one entry per CDR3 protein. The sample lists 250,000 to 300,000 distinct CDR3 sequences, roughly 5.6% occurring once. The CDR3 extends over 13 amino acids. Trimming pared 7 bases from V and 2 bases from J, leaving 9 bases between. The germline CDR1 and CDR2 sequences are MNHEY and SVGAGI. This clonotype has at least ten counts. The chain couples TRBV6-5 to TRBJ1-5; the D gene is possibly TRBD1 (6 bases). The source material was CD4+ T cells sorted from PBMCs, sampled on the day of the yellow fever booster vaccination. The receptor was isolated from a man in his late teens or twenties who received the YFV17D yellow fever vaccine. The CDR3 nucleotides are TGTGCCAGCAAGGGGGATCGCAATCAGCCCCAGCATTTT. Its protein is CASKGDRNQPQHF.